The sequence of this T cell receptor (beta chain) was determined in a study of blood T cell repertoires in COVID-19. Overall study context: From T cells, B-cell-depleted T cells, or PBMCs came the material, which was cDNA or gDNA.

Per the original methods: The authors estimated nucleated cell counts from reference gene primer amplification. Produced via immunoSEQ multiplex PCR; TCRdb's table is partial and in-frame only. V, J and clone size are those of that table, while D and trimming were read from the DNA. Found here are fewer than 200,000 clones, 60% to 85% of them singletons; the top ten hold about 3%. CDR3 length: 13 residues. The germline V and J ends were trimmed by 6 bases and 10 bases, with 13 bases remaining between them. Per germline, CDR1 MDHEN and CDR2 SYDVKM. Sequencing was performed on peripheral blood. This chain links TRBV28 with TRBJ1-6, with D hard to call. This clonotype was sampled from a man aged 65 to 85 with acute or convalescent COVID-19. In nucleotides, the CDR3 is TGTGCCAGCAGCTCCCGCCGGGGATCACCCCTCCACTTT. Translation gives CASSSRRGSPLHF.